This T cell receptor beta chain was obtained from a study of radiation and T cells in renal cell carcinoma. Time point described: blood 4 weeks post-SBRT, at nephrectomy. As to treatment: 15 Gy SBRT to primary tumor, nephrectomy 4 weeks later. The ends were cut back, 1 base at V and 6 bases at J, with 13 bases in the middle. Looked up from germline, CDR1 is MGHRA and CDR2 is YSYEKL. The CDR3 spans 15 residues. Sequenced by immunoSEQ multiplex PCR; TCRdb stores in-frame clones only, minus some. The repertoire includes some 80,000 clones, roughly 80% of them detected once, and approximately 2.3% sits in the top ten.

The sequencing here drew on blood, taken from a patient whose treatment included radiotherapy and nephrectomy. This clonotype originated in a woman in her fifties or sixties with renal cell carcinoma. The chain recombines TRBV4-1 with TRBJ1-5; D is perhaps TRBD1 (5 bases). The chain's CDR3 is CASSQVMWGGQPQHF. CDR3 nucleotides: TGCGCCAGCAGCCAAGTAATGTGGGGCGGTCAGCCCCAGCATTTT.